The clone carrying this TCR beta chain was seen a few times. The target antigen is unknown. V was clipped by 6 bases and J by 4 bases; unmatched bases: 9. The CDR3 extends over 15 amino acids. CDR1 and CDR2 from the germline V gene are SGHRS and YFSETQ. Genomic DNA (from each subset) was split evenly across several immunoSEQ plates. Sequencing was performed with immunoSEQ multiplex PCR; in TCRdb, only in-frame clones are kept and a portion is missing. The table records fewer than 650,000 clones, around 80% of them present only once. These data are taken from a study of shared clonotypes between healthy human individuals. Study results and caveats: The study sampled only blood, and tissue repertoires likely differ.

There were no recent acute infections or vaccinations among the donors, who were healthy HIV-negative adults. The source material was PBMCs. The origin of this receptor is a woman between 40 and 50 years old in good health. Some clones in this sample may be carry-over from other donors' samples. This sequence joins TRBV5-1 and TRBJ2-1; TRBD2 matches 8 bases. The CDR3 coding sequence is TGCGCCAGCACCCCAGGACTAGCAGGTTACAATGAGCAGTTCTTC. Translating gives CASTPGLAGYNEQFF.